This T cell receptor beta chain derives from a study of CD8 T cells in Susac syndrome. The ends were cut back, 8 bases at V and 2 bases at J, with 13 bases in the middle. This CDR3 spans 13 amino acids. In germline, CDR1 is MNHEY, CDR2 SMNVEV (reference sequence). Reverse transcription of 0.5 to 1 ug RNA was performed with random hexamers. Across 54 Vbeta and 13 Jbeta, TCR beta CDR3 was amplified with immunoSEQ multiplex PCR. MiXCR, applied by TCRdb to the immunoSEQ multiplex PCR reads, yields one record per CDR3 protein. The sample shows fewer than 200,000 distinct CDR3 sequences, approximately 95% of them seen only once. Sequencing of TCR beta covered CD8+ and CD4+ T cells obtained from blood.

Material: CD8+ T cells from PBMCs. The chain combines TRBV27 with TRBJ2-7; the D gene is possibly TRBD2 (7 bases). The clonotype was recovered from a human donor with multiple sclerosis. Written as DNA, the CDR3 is TGTGCCAGCCACAAGGGGGGGACCTACGAGCAGTACTTC. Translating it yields CASHKGGTYEQYF.